This T cell receptor (beta chain) comes out of a study of T cell changes during pregnancy in multiple sclerosis. The CDR3 sequence is 17 residues long. Germline CDR1 reads SGHNT; CDR2 reads YYREEE (reference sequence). The germline V and J ends were trimmed by 4 bases and 4 bases, with 21 bases remaining between them. A single count supports this clone. Sequencing was performed with immunoSEQ multiplex PCR; in TCRdb, only in-frame clones are kept and a portion is missing. The sample shows about 42,000 clones, under 90% of them seen only once. The source material was CD4+ T cells from peripheral blood mononuclear cells, sampled before pregnancy. V usage is TRBV5-4 and J usage is TRBJ2-1, with D possibly being TRBD2 (6 bases). The receptor was isolated from a female donor with multiple sclerosis, enrolled in a pregnancy study. The DNA for the CDR3 is TGTGCCAGCAGCCCTAAATCGAGGACTACCGATTACAATGAGCAGTTCTTC. Protein: CASSPKSRTTDYNEQFF.